The 29 T cell receptor beta chains in this list originate from one sample, sequenced in a study of Graves' ophthalmopathy and Graves' hyperthyroidism. The authors amplified TCR beta CDR3 regions from RNA transcripts. First-round RT-PCR relied on HTBI primers, and a second-round multiplex PCR came next. Each CDR3 protein is one row after TCRdb ran MiXCR on the multiplex PCR reads. The data contain nearly 400,000 distinct CDR3 sequences, about 16% of them singletons. The sequenced material came from peripheral blood. The source is a woman aged 18-29 years with Graves' ophthalmopathy.

This sequence joins TRBV30 and TRBJ1-6; the match to TRBD1 covers 9 bases. The CDR3 totals 13 residues. CDR1 GTSNPN and CDR2 SVGIG come from the germline V gene (reference sequence). After removal of 4 bases from V and 11 bases from J, the junction contained 6 bases not matched to a gene. CDR3 in amino acids: CAWMDRGRPPLHF. CDR3 DNA sequence: TGTGCCTGGATGGACAGGGGAAGACCACCCCTCCACTTT.

This clonotype was counted ten times or more. The CDR3 protein is CASSLEAVGQGRGYTF. In DNA, the CDR3 is TGTGCCAGCAGCTTAGAAGCGGTGGGGCAGGGAAGGGGCTACACCTTC. The chain has TRBV11-2 and TRBJ1-2, with D perhaps matching TRBD1 (5 bases). Between the trimmed V and J ends, which lost 0 bases and 8 bases, there was a span of 19 bases. The CDR3 has 16 residues. Germline CDR1 reads SGHAT; CDR2 reads FQNNGV.

This clonotype has a count of ten or more. The genes are TRBV7-9 and TRBJ2-7; weak D call: TRBD2 (5 bases). Germline CDR1 and CDR2: SEHNR and FQNEAQ (reference sequence). The CDR3 loop spans 14 amino acids. Trimming cost V 1 base and J 4 bases, with 11 bases left between them. Here the CDR3 DNA reads TGTGCCAGCAGCTTAGGGGGAGCGGTGTACGAGCAGTACTTC. Translated, it gives CASSLGGAVYEQYF.

This clonotype was counted at least ten times. The chain joins TRBV9 to TRBJ1-3; no firm D call. CDR1 and CDR2 from the germline V gene are SGDLS and YYNGEE. Trimming took 3 bases from V and 2 from J, leaving 12 bases between them. The CDR3 covers 15 residues. CDR3 nucleotides: TGTGCCAGCAGCGGAGGTCCCTTCACTGGAAACACCATATATTTT. This encodes CASSGGPFTGNTIYF.

The chain couples TRBV6-2 or TRBV6-3 to TRBJ2-7, with 7 bases identical to TRBD2. The CDR3 has 14 residues. Germline assignment: CDR1 MNHEY and CDR2 SVGEGT. J lost 4 bases, V lost 8 bases, and 11 bases had no gene match. CDR3 protein: CASCNRDYIYEQYF. The CDR3 DNA is TGTGCCAGCTGTAACCGGGACTACATTTACGAGCAGTACTTC.

The chain has TRBV6-2 or TRBV6-3 and TRBJ1-1; 7 bases line up with TRBD1. CDR1 MNHEY and CDR2 SVGEGT come from the germline V gene. V shed 6 bases, J shed 4 bases, and the junction held 5 bases outside the gene matches. This CDR3 contains 13 residues. CDR3 in amino acids: CASRQGSGTEAFF. In DNA form, the CDR3 reads TGTGCCAGCAGACAGGGGAGCGGCACTGAAGCTTTCTTT.

In its sample, this clonotype was seen many times. V gene TRBV11-2 combines with J gene TRBJ1-5; weak D call: TRBD1 (5 bases). The CDR3 spans 16 residues. V was cut by 8 bases and J by 1 base, with 18 bases left in between. Germline V CDR1 and CDR2: SGHAT, FQNNGV. CDR3 coding DNA: TGTGCCAGCGGACTAGTTGGGGCAGGGAGCAATCAGCCCCAGCATTTT. Protein: CASGLVGAGSNQPQHF.

This clonotype has ten or more counts. The rearrangement links TRBV4-2 to TRBJ2-7; D perhaps matches TRBD2 (5 bases). Germline V lookup: CDR1 LGHNA, CDR2 YNFKEQ. The V end lost 1 base, the J end lost 1 base, and 17 bases lay between the germline ends. CDR3 length: 17 residues. The CDR3 nucleotides are TGTGCCAGCAGCCAAGTTGGGTCCCAGCGAGGGTCCTACGAGCAGTACTTC. Translated: CASSQVGSQRGSYEQYF.

This clonotype was seen ten or more times. The V call is TRBV7-2, the J call TRBJ2-7; 8 bases map to TRBD1. J gave up 5 bases and V 2 bases, and 8 bases lay outside the gene matches. The germline V gene encodes CDR1 SGHTA and CDR2 FQGNSA. CDR3 length: 15 amino acids. The CDR3 coding sequence is TGTGCCAGCAGCTTAACAAAACAGGGGGGTCACGAGCAGTACTTC. Its translation: CASSLTKQGGHEQYF.

This clonotype has a count of ten or more. V usage is TRBV18 and J usage is TRBJ1-1; no definite D call. Germline V gene lookup returns CDR1 KGHSH and CDR2 LQKENI. Trimming left V 1 base short and J 7 bases short, with 16 bases between. The CDR3 is 15 residues long. This CDR3 reads CASSPREGRSGEAFF. The CDR3 DNA reads as TGTGCCAGCTCACCACGAGAAGGGAGATCGGGTGAAGCTTTCTTT.

This clonotype occurred many times. The chain links TRBV27 to TRBJ2-5; TRBD2 matches 7 bases. Germline V CDR1 and CDR2: MNHEY, SMNVEV (reference sequence). CDR3 length: 12 amino acids. The V gene end was trimmed by 8 bases and the J gene end by 5 bases; junction bases not matched to a gene: 5. The CDR3, as DNA: TGTGCCAGCCGGCGGGGGAGTGAGACCCAGTACTTC. Its protein is CASRRGSETQYF.

This clonotype was recorded many times. The chain recombines TRBV25-1 with TRBJ1-2, with 7 bases fitting TRBD1. The V gene end was trimmed by 4 bases and the J gene end by 4 bases; junction bases not matched to a gene: 6. The germline gives CDR1 MGHDK, CDR2 SYGVNS. CDR3 length: 14 residues. The CDR3 bases are TGTGCCAGCAGTGGACAGGGAATGCGCTATGGCTACACCTTC. Its translation is CASSGQGMRYGYTF.

This clonotype has a count of ten or more. CDR3 DNA sequence: TGCGCCAGCAGTGCCCACAGACAGGGCTCCTACGAGCAGTACTTC. This encodes CASSAHRQGSYEQYF. The chain employs TRBV10-1 and TRBJ2-7; 7 positions agree with TRBD1. Germline CDR1 is WNHNN and CDR2 is SYGVQD (reference sequence). This CDR3 is 15 amino acids long. Losses at the gene ends were 4 bases for V and 0 bases for J; bases not matched to a gene: 6.

J is TRBJ1-2 and V is TRBV27, with 8 bases fitting TRBD1. Trimming at V came to 4 bases and at J to 7 bases, leaving 8 bases not matched to a gene. The CDR3 totals 14 residues. The germline V gene encodes CDR1 MNHEY and CDR2 SMNVEV (reference sequence). The CDR3 reads CASSSGTGIGGYTF. Here the CDR3 DNA reads TGTGCCAGCAGTTCCGGGACAGGCATAGGTGGCTACACCTTC.

CDR3 DNA: TGTGCCAGCAGCCAAGAGACTGGACCCTCTGGAAACACCATATATTTT. It translates to CASSQETGPSGNTIYF. The chain uses TRBV3-1 and TRBJ1-3; D is unclear. This CDR3 is built from 16 residues. The germline V gene encodes CDR1 LGHDT and CDR2 YNNKEL (reference sequence). The ends were cut back, 0 bases at V and 0 bases at J, with 9 bases in the middle.

This clonotype was detected ten times or more. CDR3 sequence: CASSLRITGTSGRVGYEQYF. The CDR3 DNA reads as TGTGCCAGCAGCTTACGAATCACCGGGACTAGCGGGAGGGTGGGCTACGAGCAGTACTTC. The chain is built from TRBV7-2 and TRBJ2-7, with 16 bases matching TRBD2. V was clipped by 2 bases and J by 3 bases; unmatched bases: 13. The CDR3 length is 20 residues. Germline loops: CDR1 SGHTA, CDR2 FQGNSA.

The rearrangement joins TRBV12-3 or TRBV12-4 to TRBJ2-7; 12 bases match TRBD2. The CDR3 consists of 16 residues. With V trimmed by 3 bases and J by 5 bases, 8 bases remained unmatched. The CDR3 loop is CASSFLTSGRDNEQYF. The DNA of the CDR3 is TGTGCCAGCAGTTTCTTGACTAGCGGGAGAGACAACGAGCAGTACTTC.

This clonotype was seen repeatedly, ten times or more. The chain is built from TRBV6-5 and TRBJ2-7; tentative D call: TRBD1 (6 bases). V lost 4 bases to trimming and J lost 5 bases, with 15 bases between them. CDR1 is MNHEY and CDR2 is SVGAGI in the germline V gene. The CDR3 has 14 amino acids. The CDR3 nucleotides are TGTGCCAGCAGTTTCCAGGGGTCCAGTCACGAGCAGTACTTC. This codes for CASSFQGSSHEQYF.

This clonotype has at least ten counts. V usage is TRBV20-1 and J usage is TRBJ2-2; 9 nucleotides line up with TRBD2. The CDR3 has 15 amino acids. V dropped 5 bases and J dropped 0; count of bases not matched to a gene: 4. Germline V gene data show CDR1 as DFQATT and CDR2 as SNEGSKA (reference sequence). CDR3 sequence reads: CSAQGLASNTGELFF. CDR3 nucleotide sequence: TGCAGTGCTCAAGGACTAGCGTCGAACACCGGGGAGCTGTTTTTT.

The count of this clonotype is one. The V gene is TRBV12-3 or TRBV12-4, the J gene TRBJ2-7; 11 positions agree with TRBD1. The junction had 8 bases not matched to a gene; V was cut back by 7 bases and J by 0 bases. The CDR3 covers 16 residues. The CDR3 region is CASTLTGTGGSYEQYF. The CDR3 DNA follows: TGTGCCAGCACCCTCACCGGGACAGGGGGCTCCTACGAGCAGTACTTC.

This clonotype was seen ten or more times. Written as DNA, the CDR3 is TGTGCCAGTAGTATGACAGGGCCTAGCAATCAGCCCCAGCATTTT. This sequence encodes CASSMTGPSNQPQHF. The chain combines TRBV19 with TRBJ1-5; 7 bases map to TRBD1. V gave up 3 bases and J gave up 0 bases; unmatched junction bases: 2. The CDR3 extends over 15 amino acids. CDR1 is LNHDA and CDR2 is SQIVND in the germline V gene (reference sequence).

The genes are TRBV6-2 or TRBV6-3 and TRBJ1-2, with a weak D call TRBD1 (6 bases). The length of the CDR3 is 14 residues. Trimming took 5 bases from V and 4 from J, leaving 14 bases between them. Germline V gene sequence: CDR1 MNHEY, CDR2 SVGEGT. CDR3 nucleotides: TGTGCCAGCAGTCCTCAACAGGGCTCCTATGGCTACACCTTC. It translates to CASSPQQGSYGYTF.

This clonotype was seen repeatedly, ten times or more. With a much larger clone just one base away, this may be a read error. This chain connects TRBV6-1 to TRBJ1-2; D not resolved. The germline V gene encodes CDR1 MNHNS and CDR2 SASEGT. V was pared by 4 bases and J by 1 base, with 16 bases between. The CDR3 sequence is 16 residues long. CDR3 sequence reads: CASSARTPQLNYGYTF. As DNA, the CDR3 is TGTGCCAGCAGTGCTCGGACTCCTCAGCTTAACTATGGCTACACCTTC.

The chain is built from TRBV18 and TRBJ2-2, with D possibly being TRBD1 (5 bases). The length of the CDR3 is 15 residues. In germline, CDR1 is KGHSH, CDR2 LQKENI. V was cut by 3 bases and J by 0 bases, with 8 bases left in between. CDR3: CASSPGRANTGELFF. As DNA, the CDR3 is TGTGCCAGCTCACCTGGCAGGGCGAACACCGGGGAGCTGTTTTTT.

In its sample, this clonotype was seen many times. The chain carries TRBV6-2 or TRBV6-3 and TRBJ1-1; weak D call: TRBD1 (5 bases). The CDR3 runs 15 residues. Germline assignment: CDR1 MNHEY and CDR2 SVGEGT. Trimming stripped 7 bases from V and 0 bases from J, with 15 bases between. CDR3 nucleotide sequence: TGTGCCAGCACCGTATGGGGGAGAATGAACACTGAAGCTTTCTTT. This sequence encodes CASTVWGRMNTEAFF.

In its sample, this clonotype was seen many times. The rearrangement joins TRBV6-1 to TRBJ1-1, with TRBD1 as a possible D gene (6 bases). Germline V gene sequence: CDR1 MNHNS, CDR2 SASEGT. CDR3 size: 16 residues. V gave up 6 bases and J gave up 0 bases, with 17 bases separating them. The CDR3 DNA reads TGTGCCAGCAGGGATCGACAGGTCGCGCTGAACACTGAAGCTTTCTTT. Amino acids: CASRDRQVALNTEAFF.

This clonotype has a handful of counts. The V call is TRBV12-3 or TRBV12-4, the J call TRBJ2-7, with TRBD2 matching over 8 bases. The CDR3 length is 14 residues. V shed 3 bases and J 2 bases; nucleotides not matched to a gene: 3. The CDR3 DNA is TGTGCCAGCAGTTTCGGCGGGAGGCCCTACGAGCAGTACTTC. Its translation: CASSFGGRPYEQYF.

In this sample, this clonotype turned up many times. The chain uses TRBV20-1 and TRBJ2-4, with D perhaps matching TRBD1 or TRBD2 (5 bases each). Per germline, CDR1 DFQATT and CDR2 SNEGSKA (reference sequence). The ends were cut back, 0 bases at V and 7 bases at J, with 13 bases in the middle. The CDR3 length is 14 residues. The CDR3 sequence: CSARDYRWENIQYF. As DNA, the CDR3 is TGCAGTGCTAGAGACTACAGGTGGGAGAACATTCAGTACTTC.

The gene calls are TRBV7-2 and TRBJ2-7; D unclear. Germline V gene sequence: CDR1 SGHTA, CDR2 FQGNSA. The CDR3 contains 13 residues. V was shortened by 3 bases and J by 6 bases, with 12 bases between the two germline ends. The CDR3 spells CASSFLRLGEQYF. The DNA for the CDR3 is TGTGCCAGCAGCTTCCTGCGGCTAGGCGAGCAGTACTTC.